Each of the 5 T cell receptor beta chains below was sequenced from the same sample in a study of CD8+ T cells in alopecia areata. The authors extracted RNA and reverse transcribed it into cDNA as the sequencing template. Data came from immunoSEQ multiplex PCR; TCRdb stores just in-frame clones and leaves some out. The table includes 35,000 to 45,000 clones, over 85% detected once. Treatment here: oral pan-JAK inhibitor, 5-10 mg twice daily. The sequenced sample was CD8+ T cells sorted from blood, obtained at week 24, from a patient treated with tofacitinib. The receptors here all came from a human donor with alopecia areata.

The chain uses TRBV27 and TRBJ2-2, with TRBD2 matching 14 bases. The CDR3 runs 14 residues. Germline assignment: CDR1 MNHEY and CDR2 SMNVEV (reference sequence). Unmatched junction bases numbered 4, after V lost 10 bases and J lost 6 bases. CDR3 DNA sequence: TGTGCCACTCGGGGACTAGCGGGGGCCGGGGAGCTGTTTTTT. Protein product: CATRGLAGAGELFF.

The rearrangement uses TRBV13 and TRBJ2-7; TRBD2 matches 10 bases. The CDR3 covers 17 residues. Germline V lookup: CDR1 PRHDT, CDR2 FYEKMQ (reference sequence). J was trimmed by 2 bases and V by 2 bases; bases with no gene match: 9. Here the CDR3 DNA reads TGTGCCAGCAGCTTAAGGGTAGCGGGGGGCCTCACCTACGAGCAGTACTTC. Translation: CASSLRVAGGLTYEQYF.

The chain links TRBV4-1 to TRBJ2-2; a possible D gene is TRBD1 (5 bases). The V end lost 3 bases, the J end lost 5 bases, and 13 bases lay between the germline ends. The CDR3 has 15 residues. Germline V gives CDR1 MGHRA, CDR2 YSYEKL. The chain's CDR3 is CASSHSGLGTGELFF. The CDR3 nucleotides read TGCGCCAGCAGCCACTCAGGGCTAGGGACCGGGGAGCTGTTTTTT.

Only a few counts were recorded for this clone. This chain connects TRBV29-1 to TRBJ2-7, with 8 bases aligning to TRBD1. Germline V CDR1 and CDR2: SQVTM, ANQGSEA. CDR3 length equals 12 residues. J lost 3 bases, V lost 7 bases, and 5 bases had no gene match. CDR3 sequence: CSGKTGDYEQYF. The CDR3 nucleotides read TGCAGCGGCAAGACAGGGGACTACGAGCAGTACTTC.

This clone was observed once. The chain is built from TRBV7-9 and TRBJ2-7, with 8 bases fitting TRBD2. The germline V gene has CDR1 SEHNR and CDR2 FQNEAQ (reference sequence). The CDR3 length is 16 residues. V lost 4 bases, J lost 5 bases, and 13 bases stayed unmatched. The CDR3 sequence is CASSSISGTSTHEQYF. CDR3 in DNA: TGTGCCAGCAGCTCAATTTCCGGGACTAGTACCCACGAGCAGTACTTC.